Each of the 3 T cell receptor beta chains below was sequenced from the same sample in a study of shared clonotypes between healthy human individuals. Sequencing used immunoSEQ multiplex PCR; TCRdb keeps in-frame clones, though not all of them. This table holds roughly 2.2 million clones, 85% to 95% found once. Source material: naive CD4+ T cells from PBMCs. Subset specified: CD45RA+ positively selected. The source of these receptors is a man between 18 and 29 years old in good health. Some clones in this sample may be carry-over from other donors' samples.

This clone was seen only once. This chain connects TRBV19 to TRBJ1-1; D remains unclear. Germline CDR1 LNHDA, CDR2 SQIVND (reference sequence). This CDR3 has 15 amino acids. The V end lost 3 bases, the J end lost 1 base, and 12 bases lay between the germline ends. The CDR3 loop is CASSIPRLGNTEAFF. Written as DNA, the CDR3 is TGTGCCAGTAGTATCCCAAGATTGGGGAACACTGAAGCTTTCTTT.

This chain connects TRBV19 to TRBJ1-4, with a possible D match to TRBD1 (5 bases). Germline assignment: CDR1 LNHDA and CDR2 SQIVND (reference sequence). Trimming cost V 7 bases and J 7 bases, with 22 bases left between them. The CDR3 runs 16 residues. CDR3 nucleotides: TGTGCCAGTAACTCCCATAGTGGGGCCGCGAGTGAAAAACTGTTTTTT. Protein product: CASNSHSGAASEKLFF. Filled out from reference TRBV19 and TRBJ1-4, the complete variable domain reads DGGITQSPKYLFRKEGQNVTLSCEQNLNHDAMYWYRQDPGQGLRLIYYSQIVNDFQKGDIAEGYSVSREKKESFPLTVTSAQKNPTAFYLCASNSHSGAASEKLFFGSGTQLSVL.

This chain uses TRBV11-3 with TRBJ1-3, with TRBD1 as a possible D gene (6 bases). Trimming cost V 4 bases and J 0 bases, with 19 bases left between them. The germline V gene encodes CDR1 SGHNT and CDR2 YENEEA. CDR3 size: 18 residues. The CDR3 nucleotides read TGTGCCAGCAGCTCCCTTTGGACAGAAATTGACTCTGGAAACACCATATATTTT. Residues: CASSSLWTEIDSGNTIYF.